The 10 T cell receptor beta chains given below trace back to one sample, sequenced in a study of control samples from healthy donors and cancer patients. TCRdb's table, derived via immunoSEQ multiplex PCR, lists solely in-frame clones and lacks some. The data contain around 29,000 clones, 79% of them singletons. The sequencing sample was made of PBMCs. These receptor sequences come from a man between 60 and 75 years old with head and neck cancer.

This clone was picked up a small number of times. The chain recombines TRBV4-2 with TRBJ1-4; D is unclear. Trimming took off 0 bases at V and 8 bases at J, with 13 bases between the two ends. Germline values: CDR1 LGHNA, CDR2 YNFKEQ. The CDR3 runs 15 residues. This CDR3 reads CASSQDNTRREKLFF. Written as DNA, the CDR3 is TGTGCCAGCAGCCAAGATAACACGAGACGGGAAAAACTGTTTTTT.

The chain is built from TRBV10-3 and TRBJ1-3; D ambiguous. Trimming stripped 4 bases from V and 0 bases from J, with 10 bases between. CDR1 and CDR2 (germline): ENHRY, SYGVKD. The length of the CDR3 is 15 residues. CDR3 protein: CAISVSSNSGNTIYF. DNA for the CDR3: TGTGCCATCAGTGTTAGTTCCAACTCTGGAAACACCATATATTTT.

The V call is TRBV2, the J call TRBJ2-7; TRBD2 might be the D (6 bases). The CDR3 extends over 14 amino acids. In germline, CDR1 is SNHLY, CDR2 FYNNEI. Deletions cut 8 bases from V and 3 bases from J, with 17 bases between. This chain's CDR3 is CASPPGRDDYEQYF. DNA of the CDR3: TGTGCCAGCCCCCCCGGGCGGGATGACTACGAGCAGTACTTC.

This CDR3 reads CASSIGGGSNQPQHF. CDR3 DNA: TGTGCCAGTAGTATAGGCGGGGGAAGCAATCAGCCCCAGCATTTT. The chain recombines TRBV19 with TRBJ1-5, with D perhaps TRBD1 (5 bases). The CDR3 contains 15 residues. The V and J ends lost 1 base and 1 base respectively, with 8 bases between them. CDR1 LNHDA and CDR2 SQIVND come from the germline V gene (reference sequence).

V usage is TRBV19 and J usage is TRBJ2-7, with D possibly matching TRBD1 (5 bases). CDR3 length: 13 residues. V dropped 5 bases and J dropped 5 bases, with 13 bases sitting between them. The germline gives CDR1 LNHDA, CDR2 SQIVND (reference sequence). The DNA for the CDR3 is TGTGCCAGTAGTGACGTCCAAGGGGACGAGCAGTACTTC. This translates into CASSDVQGDEQYF.

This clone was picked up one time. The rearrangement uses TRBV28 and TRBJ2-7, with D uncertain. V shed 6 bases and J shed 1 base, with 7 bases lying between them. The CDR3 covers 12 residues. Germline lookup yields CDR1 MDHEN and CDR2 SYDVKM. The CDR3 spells CASSRLSYEQYF. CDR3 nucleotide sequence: TGTGCCAGCAGCCGTCTTTCCTACGAGCAGTACTTC.

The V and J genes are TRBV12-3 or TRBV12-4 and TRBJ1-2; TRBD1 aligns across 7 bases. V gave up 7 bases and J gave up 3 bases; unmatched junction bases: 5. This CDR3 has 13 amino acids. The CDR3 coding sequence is TGTGCCAGCACCAAGGGACAGCACTATGGCTACACCTTC. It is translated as CASTKGQHYGYTF.

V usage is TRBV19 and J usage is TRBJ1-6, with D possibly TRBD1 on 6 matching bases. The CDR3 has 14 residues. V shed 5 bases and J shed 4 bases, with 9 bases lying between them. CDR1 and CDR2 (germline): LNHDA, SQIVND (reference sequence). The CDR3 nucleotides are TGTGCCAGTAGTCCGGGGGCGTATAATTCACCCCTCCACTTT. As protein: CASSPGAYNSPLHF.

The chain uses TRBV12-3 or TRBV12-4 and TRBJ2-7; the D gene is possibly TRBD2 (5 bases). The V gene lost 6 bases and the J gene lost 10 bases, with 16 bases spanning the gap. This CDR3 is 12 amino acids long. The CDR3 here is CASRASGEKQYF. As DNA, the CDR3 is TGTGCCAGCAGGGCCTCTGGGGAGAAACAGTACTTC.

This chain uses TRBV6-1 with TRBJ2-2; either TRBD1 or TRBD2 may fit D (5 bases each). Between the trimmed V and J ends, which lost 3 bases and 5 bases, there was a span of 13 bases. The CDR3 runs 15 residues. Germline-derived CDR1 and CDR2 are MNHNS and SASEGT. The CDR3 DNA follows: TGTGCCAGCAGTGATGAGAGGGGATGGACCGGGGAGCTGTTTTTT. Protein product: CASSDERGWTGELFF.